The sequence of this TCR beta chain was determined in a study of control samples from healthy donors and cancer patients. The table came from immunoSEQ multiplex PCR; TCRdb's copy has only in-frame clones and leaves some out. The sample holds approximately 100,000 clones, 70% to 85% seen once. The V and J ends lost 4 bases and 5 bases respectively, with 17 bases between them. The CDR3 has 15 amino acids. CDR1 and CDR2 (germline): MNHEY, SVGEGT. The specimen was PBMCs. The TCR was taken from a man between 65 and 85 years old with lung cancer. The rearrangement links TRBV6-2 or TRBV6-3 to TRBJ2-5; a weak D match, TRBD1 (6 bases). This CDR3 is CASSWDTGLGETQYF. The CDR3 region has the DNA TGTGCCAGCAGTTGGGACACGGGCCTCGGGGAGACCCAGTACTTC.